Sequencing of this T cell receptor beta chain was carried out in a study of response to subunit inactivated influenza vaccine. As regards this clonotype: What it binds is unknown.

The study's findings and limits: New T cells are recruited in small numbers by each seasonal influenza vaccination, according to the authors' suggestion.

The CDR3 loop spans 13 amino acids. Trimming removed 3 bases at V and 8 bases at J, with 11 bases between. MiXCR was run by TCRdb on the RT-PCR reads, yielding one entry per CDR3 protein. The data show around 540,000 distinct CDR3 sequences, about 12% seen once. This sequence originates from a man aged 50-60 years who received an inactivated influenza vaccine. This specimen consisted of PBMCs from blood, obtained on the day of vaccination. The chain joins TRBV12-3 or TRBV12-4 to TRBJ2-1; the D call may be TRBD1 or TRBD2 (5 bases each). The CDR3 protein is CASSLGTSDEQFF. In DNA, the CDR3 is TGTGCCAGCAGTTTGGGGACCTCCGATGAGCAGTTCTTC.